This TCR beta chain was found in a study of CD8 T cells in ankylosing spondylitis. TCRdb reprocessed the 5' RACE reads via MiXCR and lists one record per CDR3 protein. This table has around 39,000 distinct CDR3 sequences, 11% appearing once. This clonotype was seen at least ten times. The CDR3 has 19 amino acids. Germline loops: CDR1 LNHNV, CDR2 YYDKDF (reference sequence). The V and J ends lost 0 bases and 3 bases, in that order; junction bases with no gene match: 12. The specimen was synovial fluid, either unsorted or a sorted T cell fraction (not recorded which). This chain joins TRBV15 and TRBJ2-5, with 11 bases fitting TRBD2. This receptor was taken from a male donor with ankylosing spondylitis. In nucleotides, the CDR3 is TGTGCCACCAGCAGAGACCCCGGGGGACTAGCGGTGGGGGAAGAGACCCAGTACTTC. As protein: CATSRDPGGLAVGEETQYF.